This TCR beta chain was sequenced during a study of cytomegalovirus exposure and HLA in healthy donors. This clone was detected a few times. Primers included in the PCR were 60 Vbeta and 13 Jbeta primers. Measured with immunoSEQ multiplex PCR; TCRdb has only the in-frame clones, and not every one. The table shows roughly 200,000 clones, with around three quarters occurring only once. The CDR3 sequence is 14 residues long. The V and J ends lost 6 bases and 10 bases respectively, with 16 bases between them. CDR1 and CDR2 (germline): LNHDA, SQIVND (reference sequence). This TCR came from a man aged 35-49 years in good health and CMV-seronegative. The chain employs TRBV19 and TRBJ1-6; perhaps TRBD1 as D (5 bases). Sample: PBMCs. The CDR3 nucleotides read TGTGCCAGTAGGGACCGTCAGGGCGGATCACCCCTCCACTTT. As protein: CASRDRQGGSPLHF.